This TCR beta chain was recorded in a study of control samples from healthy donors and cancer patients. Clones were read by immunoSEQ multiplex PCR, and TCRdb kept only the in-frame ones, dropping some. The data hold around 190,000 clones, with around 94% observed a single time. Source material: blood. This clonotype originated in a man under 40 in good health.

For the CDR3, the DNA is TGTGCCAGCAGTTTATATCAGGGGTTGTACGAGCAGTACTTC. Protein: CASSLYQGLYEQYF. The rearrangement links TRBV27 to TRBJ2-7; D is perhaps TRBD1 (6 bases). Germline V lookup: CDR1 MNHEY, CDR2 SMNVEV (reference sequence). CDR3 size: 14 residues. Trimming shortened V by 1 base and J by 4 bases, and 11 bases separated the two germline ends.